These 4 T cell receptor beta chains were sequenced from one sample in a study of shared clonotypes between healthy human individuals. Repertoires were generated with immunoSEQ multiplex PCR, while TCRdb's copy carries only in-frame clones and drops some. The sample comprises almost 750,000 clones, around 77% of which are singletons, and under 2% rests with the top ten. Sequenced sample: memory CD4+ T cells sorted from blood. Indicated subset: CD45RA-negative fraction. The receptor set was obtained from a woman in her twenties or thirties in good health.

This clone was seen at least ten times. The chain is built from TRBV5-6 and TRBJ2-5; perhaps TRBD2 as D (5 bases). V was clipped by 0 bases and J by 5 bases, with 11 bases between them. This CDR3 region has 14 residues. From germline, CDR1 is SGHDT and CDR2 YYEEEE. The CDR3 loop reads CASSLVGADETQYF. CDR3 nucleotide sequence: TGTGCCAGCAGCTTGGTGGGAGCGGACGAGACCCAGTACTTC.

V and J are TRBV27 and TRBJ2-7; D is perhaps TRBD1 or TRBD2 (5 bases each). The V and J ends lost 7 bases and 5 bases respectively, with 18 bases between them. CDR3 length equals 14 residues. The germline V gene encodes CDR1 MNHEY and CDR2 SMNVEV (reference sequence). CDR3 nucleotides: TGTGCCAGCACCTCCACCGGGGCGGGTGACGAGCAGTACTTC. Its protein is CASTSTGAGDEQYF.

This clone was recorded only once. The chain couples TRBV5-4 to TRBJ1-2; D gene uncertain. Looked up from germline, CDR1 is SGHNT and CDR2 is YYREEE (reference sequence). CDR3 length: 13 amino acids. V lost 2 bases and J 2 bases, leaving 7 bases between the germline ends. DNA of the CDR3: TGTGCCAGCAGCTTCAGAGCGAACTATGGCTACACCTTC. It specifies CASSFRANYGYTF.

This clone showed up just a few times. The sample contains more than one DNA sequence encoding this CDR3. The V gene is TRBV5-1, the J gene TRBJ1-6, with 9 bases that match TRBD1. V gave up 0 bases and J gave up 5 bases; unmatched junction bases: 0. The CDR3 has 15 residues. In germline, CDR1 is SGHRS, CDR2 YFSETQ. The CDR3 coding sequence is TGCGCCAGCAGCTTGGGGGACAGGGATAATTCACCCCTCCACTTT. The encoded protein is CASSLGDRDNSPLHF.